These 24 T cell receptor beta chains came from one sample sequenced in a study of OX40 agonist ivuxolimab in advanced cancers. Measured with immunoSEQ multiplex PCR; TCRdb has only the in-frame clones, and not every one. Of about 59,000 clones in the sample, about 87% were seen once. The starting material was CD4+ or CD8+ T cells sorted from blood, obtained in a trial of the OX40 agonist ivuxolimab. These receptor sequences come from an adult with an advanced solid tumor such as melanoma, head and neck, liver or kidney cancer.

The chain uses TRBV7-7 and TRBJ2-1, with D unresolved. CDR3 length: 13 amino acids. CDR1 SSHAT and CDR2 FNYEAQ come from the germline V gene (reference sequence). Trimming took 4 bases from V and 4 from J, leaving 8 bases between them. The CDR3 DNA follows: TGTGCCAGCAGCTCCGGGCTTTACAATGAGCAGTTCTTC. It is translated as CASSSGLYNEQFF.

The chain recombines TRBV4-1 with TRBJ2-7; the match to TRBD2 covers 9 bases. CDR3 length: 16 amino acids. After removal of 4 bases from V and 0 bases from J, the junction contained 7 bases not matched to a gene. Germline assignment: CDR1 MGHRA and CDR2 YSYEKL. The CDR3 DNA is TGCGCCAGCAGCCTTCTAGCGGGGAGTTCCTCCTACGAGCAGTACTTC. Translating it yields CASSLLAGSSSYEQYF.

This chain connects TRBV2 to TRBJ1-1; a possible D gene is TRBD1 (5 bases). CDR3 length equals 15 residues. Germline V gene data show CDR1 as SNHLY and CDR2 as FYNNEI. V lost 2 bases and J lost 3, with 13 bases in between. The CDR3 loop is CASSETGHVDTEAFF. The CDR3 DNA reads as TGTGCCAGCAGTGAAACGGGGCATGTGGACACTGAAGCTTTCTTT.

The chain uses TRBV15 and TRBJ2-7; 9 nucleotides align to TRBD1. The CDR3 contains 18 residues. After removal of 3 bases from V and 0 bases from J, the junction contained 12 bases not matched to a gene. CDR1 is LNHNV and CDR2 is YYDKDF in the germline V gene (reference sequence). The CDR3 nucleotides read TGTGCCACCAGCAGGTTCCGGGGAGGACAGGGGACCTCCTACGAGCAGTACTTC. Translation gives CATSRFRGGQGTSYEQYF. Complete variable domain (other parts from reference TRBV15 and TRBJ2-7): DAMVIQNPRYQVTQFGKPVTLSCSQTLNHNVMYWYQQKSSQAPKLLFHYYDKDFNNEADTPDNFQSRRPNTSFCFLDIRSPGLGDTAMYLCATSRFRGGQGTSYEQYFGPGTRLTVT.

The CDR3 sequence is CASSLNPSSDTQYF. The CDR3 region has the DNA TGTGCCAGCAGCTTAAACCCCTCCAGTGATACGCAGTATTTT. This rearrangement joins TRBV7-3 to TRBJ2-3, with D uncertain. V gave up 1 base and J gave up 6 bases, with 11 bases separating them. Germline V CDR1 and CDR2: SGHTA, FQGTGA. This CDR3 region has 14 residues.

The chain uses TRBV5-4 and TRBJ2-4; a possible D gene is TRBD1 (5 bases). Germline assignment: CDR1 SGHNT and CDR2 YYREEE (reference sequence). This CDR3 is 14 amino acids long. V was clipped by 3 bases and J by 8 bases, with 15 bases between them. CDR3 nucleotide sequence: TGTGCCAGCAGCTCCTATCAGGGTGGAGACATTCAGTACTTC. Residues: CASSSYQGGDIQYF.

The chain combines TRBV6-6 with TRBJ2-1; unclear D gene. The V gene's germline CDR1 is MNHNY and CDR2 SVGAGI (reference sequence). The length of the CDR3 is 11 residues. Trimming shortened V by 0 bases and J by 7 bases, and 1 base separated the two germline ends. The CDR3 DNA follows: TGTGCCAGCAGTTACTCTAATGAGCAGTTCTTC. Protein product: CASSYSNEQFF.

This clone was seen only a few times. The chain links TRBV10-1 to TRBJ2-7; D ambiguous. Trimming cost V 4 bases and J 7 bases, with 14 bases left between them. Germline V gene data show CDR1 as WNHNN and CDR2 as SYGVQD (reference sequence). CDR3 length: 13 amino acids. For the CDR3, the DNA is TGCGCCAGCAGTGCGGCCGGTAATGGGGAGCAGTACTTC. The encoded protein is CASSAAGNGEQYF.

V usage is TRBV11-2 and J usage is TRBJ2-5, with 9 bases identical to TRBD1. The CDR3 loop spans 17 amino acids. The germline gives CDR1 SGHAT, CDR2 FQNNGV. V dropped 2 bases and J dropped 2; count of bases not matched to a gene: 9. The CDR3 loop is CASSLKPTGTGQETQYF. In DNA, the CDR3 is TGTGCCAGCAGCTTAAAACCTACCGGGACAGGGCAAGAGACCCAGTACTTC.

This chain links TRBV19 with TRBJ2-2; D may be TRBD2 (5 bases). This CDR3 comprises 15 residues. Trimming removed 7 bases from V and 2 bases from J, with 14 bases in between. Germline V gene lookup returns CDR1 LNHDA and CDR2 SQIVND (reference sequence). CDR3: CASTLLAQNTGELFF. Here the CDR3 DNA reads TGTGCCAGTACCCTCTTAGCGCAAAACACCGGGGAGCTGTTTTTT.

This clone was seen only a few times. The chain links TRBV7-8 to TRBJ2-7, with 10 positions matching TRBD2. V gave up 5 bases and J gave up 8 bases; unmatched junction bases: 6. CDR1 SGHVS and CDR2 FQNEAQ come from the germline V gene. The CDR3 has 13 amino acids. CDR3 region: CASSLGTSAKQYF. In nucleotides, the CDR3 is TGTGCCAGCAGCCTCGGGACTAGCGCTAAGCAGTACTTC. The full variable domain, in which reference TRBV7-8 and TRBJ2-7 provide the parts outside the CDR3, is GAGVSQSPRYKVAKRGQDVALRCDPISGHVSLFWYQQALGQGPEFLTYFQNEAQLDKSGLPSDRFFAERPEGSVSTLKIQRTQQEDSAVYLCASSLGTSAKQYFGPGTRLTVT.

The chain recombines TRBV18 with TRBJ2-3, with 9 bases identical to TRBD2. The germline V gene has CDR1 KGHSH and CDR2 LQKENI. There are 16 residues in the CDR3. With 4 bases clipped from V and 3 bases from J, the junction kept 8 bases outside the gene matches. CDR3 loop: CASSRLMLAGTDTQYF. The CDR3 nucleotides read TGTGCCAGCTCACGCTTAATGCTAGCGGGGACAGATACGCAGTATTTT.

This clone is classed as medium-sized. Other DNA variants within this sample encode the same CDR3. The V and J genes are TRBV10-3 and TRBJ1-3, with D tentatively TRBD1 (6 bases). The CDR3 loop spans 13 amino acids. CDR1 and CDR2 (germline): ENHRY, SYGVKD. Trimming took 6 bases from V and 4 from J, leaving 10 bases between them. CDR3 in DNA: TGTGCCATCAGGGACAGTTCGGGAAACACCATATATTTT. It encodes CAIRDSSGNTIYF.

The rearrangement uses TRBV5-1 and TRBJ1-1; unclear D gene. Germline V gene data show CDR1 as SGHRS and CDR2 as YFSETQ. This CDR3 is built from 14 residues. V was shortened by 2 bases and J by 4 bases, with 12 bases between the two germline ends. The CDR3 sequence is CASSFTGYSTEAFF. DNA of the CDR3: TGCGCCAGCAGCTTCACGGGATATAGCACTGAAGCTTTCTTT. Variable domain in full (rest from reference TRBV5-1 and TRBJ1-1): KAGVTQTPRYLIKTRGQQVTLSCSPISGHRSVSWYQQTPGQGLQFLFEYFSETQRNKGNFPGRFSGRQFSNSRSEMNVSTLELGDSALYLCASSFTGYSTEAFFGQGTRLTVV.

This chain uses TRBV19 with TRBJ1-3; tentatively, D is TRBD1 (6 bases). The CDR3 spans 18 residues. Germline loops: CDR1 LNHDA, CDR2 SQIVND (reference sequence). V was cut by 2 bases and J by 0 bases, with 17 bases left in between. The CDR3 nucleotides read TGTGCCAGTAGTATAAGGGGGTACTCCACGCTCTCTGGAAACACCATATATTTT. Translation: CASSIRGYSTLSGNTIYF.

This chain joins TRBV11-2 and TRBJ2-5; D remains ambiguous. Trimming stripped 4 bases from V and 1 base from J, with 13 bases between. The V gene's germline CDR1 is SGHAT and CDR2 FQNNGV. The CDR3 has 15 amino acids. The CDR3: CASSSAGRFQETQYF. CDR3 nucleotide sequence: TGTGCCAGCAGCTCCGCCGGACGGTTCCAAGAGACCCAGTACTTC.

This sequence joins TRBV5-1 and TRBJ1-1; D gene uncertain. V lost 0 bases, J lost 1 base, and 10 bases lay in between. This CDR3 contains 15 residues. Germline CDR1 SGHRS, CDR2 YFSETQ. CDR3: CASSLGSGENTEAFF. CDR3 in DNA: TGCGCCAGCAGCTTGGGGAGTGGGGAGAACACTGAAGCTTTCTTT.

CDR3 sequence reads: CASSLARAEKLFF. The CDR3 bases are TGTGCCAGCAGTTTGGCCAGGGCCGAAAAACTGTTTTTT. The chain combines TRBV28 with TRBJ1-4; TRBD1 is a possible D gene (5 bases). Germline assignment: CDR1 MDHEN and CDR2 SYDVKM. V lost 3 bases and J lost 8, with 10 bases in between. This CDR3 region has 13 residues.

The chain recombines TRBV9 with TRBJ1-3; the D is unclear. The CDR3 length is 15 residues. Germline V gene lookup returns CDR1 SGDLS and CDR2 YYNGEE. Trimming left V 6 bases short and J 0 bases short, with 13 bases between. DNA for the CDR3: TGTGCCAGCACCCTTAACCCAGGCTCTGGAAACACCATATATTTT. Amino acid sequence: CASTLNPGSGNTIYF.

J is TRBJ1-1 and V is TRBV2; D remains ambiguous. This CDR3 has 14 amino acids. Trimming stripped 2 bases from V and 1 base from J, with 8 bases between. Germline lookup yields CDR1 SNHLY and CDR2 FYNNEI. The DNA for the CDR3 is TGTGCCAGCAGTGAAATCCTACAGAACACTGAAGCTTTCTTT. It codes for CASSEILQNTEAFF.

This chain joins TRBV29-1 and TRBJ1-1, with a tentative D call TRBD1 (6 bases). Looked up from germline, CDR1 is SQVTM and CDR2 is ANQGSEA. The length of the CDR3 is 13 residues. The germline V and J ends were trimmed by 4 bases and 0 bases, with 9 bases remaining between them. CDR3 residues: CSVAGTLNTEAFF. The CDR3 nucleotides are TGCAGCGTTGCCGGGACATTGAACACTGAAGCTTTCTTT. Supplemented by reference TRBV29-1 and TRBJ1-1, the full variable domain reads SAVISQKPSRDICQRGTSLTIQCQVDSQVTMMFWYRQQPGQSLTLIATANQGSEATYESGFVIDKFPISRPNLTFSTLTVSNMSPEDSSIYLCSVAGTLNTEAFFGQGTRLTVV.

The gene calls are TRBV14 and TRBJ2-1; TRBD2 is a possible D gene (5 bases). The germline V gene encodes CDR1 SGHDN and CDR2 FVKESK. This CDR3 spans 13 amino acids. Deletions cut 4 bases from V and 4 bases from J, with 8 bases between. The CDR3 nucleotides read TGTGCCAGCAGCCCGGGATTTTACAATGAGCAGTTCTTC. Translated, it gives CASSPGFYNEQFF.

DNA of the CDR3: TGTGCCAGCAGCGCCGTGCTAGGGGTCGGGTACGAGCAGTACTTC. Its protein product is CASSAVLGVGYEQYF. The chain uses TRBV7-9 and TRBJ2-7; D possibly corresponds to TRBD1 (5 bases). The length of the CDR3 is 15 residues. CDR1 and CDR2 from the germline V gene are SEHNR and FQNEAQ (reference sequence). Trimming cost V 5 bases and J 4 bases, with 18 bases left between them.

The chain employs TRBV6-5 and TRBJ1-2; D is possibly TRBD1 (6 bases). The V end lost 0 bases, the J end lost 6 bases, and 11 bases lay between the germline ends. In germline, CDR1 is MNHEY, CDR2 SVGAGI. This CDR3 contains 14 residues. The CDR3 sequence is CASSYSGGLDGYTF. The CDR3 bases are TGTGCCAGCAGTTACTCGGGGGGCTTGGATGGCTACACCTTC.